One and the same sample provided the 15 T cell receptor beta chains below, sequenced in a study of OX40 agonist ivuxolimab in advanced cancers. The table came from immunoSEQ multiplex PCR; TCRdb's copy has only in-frame clones and leaves some out. The sample carries 55,000 to 80,000 clones, around nine tenths recorded once. The starting material was CD4+ or CD8+ T cells sorted from blood, obtained in a trial of the OX40 agonist ivuxolimab. The receptor source for this set is an adult with an advanced solid tumor such as melanoma, head and neck, liver or kidney cancer.

Only a few counts were recorded for this clone. The gene calls are TRBV7-2 and TRBJ1-2, with D uncertain. V lost 0 bases and J lost 2, with 10 bases in between. The CDR3 sequence is 15 residues long. In germline, CDR1 is SGHTA, CDR2 FQGNSA. The CDR3 region has the DNA TGTGCCAGCAGCTTAGCGCCAGGAAAGAACTATGGCTACACCTTC. This gives the protein CASSLAPGKNYGYTF.

The chain carries TRBV11-2 and TRBJ1-2; D unclear. V lost 3 bases and J 2 bases, leaving 10 bases between the germline ends. CDR3 length: 14 amino acids. Germline CDR1 reads SGHAT; CDR2 reads FQNNGV. CDR3 in DNA: TGTGCCAGCAGCTTTAGTTCAGTAAACTATGGCTACACCTTC. This encodes CASSFSSVNYGYTF.

V gene TRBV5-6 combines with J gene TRBJ2-7, with 10 bases matching TRBD2. Germline V gene lookup returns CDR1 SGHDT and CDR2 YYEEEE. The CDR3 extends over 15 amino acids. The V gene end was trimmed by 4 bases and the J gene end by 4 bases; junction bases not matched to a gene: 8. As DNA, the CDR3 is TGTGCCAGCAGCATCACTAGCGGGACCTTATACGAGCAGTACTTC. It is translated as CASSITSGTLYEQYF.

The chain carries TRBV5-1 and TRBJ2-7; the D gene is possibly TRBD2 (5 bases). The germline V gene has CDR1 SGHRS and CDR2 YFSETQ. The CDR3 sequence is 15 residues long. V was shortened by 5 bases and J by 0 bases, with 15 bases between the two germline ends. CDR3 nucleotide sequence: TGCGCCAGCAGGCTACTAGACTCCAGCTCCTACGAGCAGTACTTC. Its translation is CASRLLDSSSYEQYF.

The rearrangement joins TRBV18 to TRBJ2-7; 9 nucleotides match TRBD2. The CDR3 is 15 residues long. V lost 3 bases, J lost 6 bases, and 9 bases stayed unmatched. The germline CDR1 and CDR2 sequences are KGHSH and LQKENI. DNA of the CDR3: TGTGCCAGCTCACCGGGCGCGGGAGGGCCTTTCGAGCAGTACTTC. It encodes CASSPGAGGPFEQYF.

This rearrangement joins TRBV5-1 to TRBJ2-3; 12 nucleotides align to TRBD2. V lost 0 bases to trimming and J lost 3 bases; unmatched junction nucleotides: 8. This CDR3 has 18 residues. CDR1 and CDR2 (germline): SGHRS, YFSETQ. The CDR3 DNA reads as TGCGCCAGCAGCTTGGCCCCGCTAGCGGGAGGGATAACAGATACGCAGTATTTT. This translates into CASSLAPLAGGITDTQYF.

The chain has TRBV2 and TRBJ2-4; 7 bases fit TRBD2. CDR1 and CDR2 from the germline V gene are SNHLY and FYNNEI. Losses at the gene ends were 3 bases for V and 0 bases for J; bases not matched to a gene: 2. The CDR3 is 15 amino acids. Written as DNA, the CDR3 is TGTGCCAGCAGTGATGGGAGGGGAGCCAAAAACATTCAGTACTTC. Translation gives CASSDGRGAKNIQYF.

The genes are TRBV5-1 and TRBJ1-5; 8 nucleotides align to TRBD1. With V trimmed by 4 bases and J by 3 bases, 6 bases remained unmatched. The CDR3 sequence is 15 residues long. Germline V gives CDR1 SGHRS, CDR2 YFSETQ. The CDR3: CASSGGTGINQPQHF. The CDR3 region has the DNA TGCGCCAGCAGCGGAGGGACAGGAATCAATCAGCCCCAGCATTTT. Using reference TRBV5-1 and TRBJ1-5 for the parts outside the CDR3, the full variable domain is KAGVTQTPRYLIKTRGQQVTLSCSPISGHRSVSWYQQTPGQGLQFLFEYFSETQRNKGNFPGRFSGRQFSNSRSEMNVSTLELGDSALYLCASSGGTGINQPQHFGDGTRLSIL.

The rearrangement links TRBV11-2 to TRBJ2-4; weak D call: TRBD2 (6 bases). The CDR3 totals 17 residues. From germline, CDR1 is SGHAT and CDR2 FQNNGV. V shed 5 bases and J shed 6 bases, with 23 bases lying between them. In DNA, the CDR3 is TGTGCCAGCAGCCGCAGCGGGCAACGGCGGGTGGGAAACATTCAGTACTTC. Protein: CASSRSGQRRVGNIQYF.

This chain joins TRBV29-1 and TRBJ1-2, with TRBD1 as a possible D gene (5 bases). The CDR3 has 16 residues. Trimming took off 1 base at V and 4 bases at J, with 19 bases between the two ends. Germline CDR1 is SQVTM and CDR2 is ANQGSEA. The CDR3 nucleotides are TGCAGCGTTGAAGCACGAAGTGGGACCGTATCCTATGGCTACACCTTC. Translated: CSVEARSGTVSYGYTF. The full variable domain, rest sourced from reference TRBV29-1 and TRBJ1-2, is SAVISQKPSRDICQRGTSLTIQCQVDSQVTMMFWYRQQPGQSLTLIATANQGSEATYESGFVIDKFPISRPNLTFSTLTVSNMSPEDSSIYLCSVEARSGTVSYGYTFGSGTRLTVV.

J is TRBJ2-7 and V is TRBV5-1; D is unresolved. This CDR3 is 13 amino acids long. Germline V gene sequence: CDR1 SGHRS, CDR2 YFSETQ. Trimming stripped 4 bases from V and 3 bases from J, with 11 bases between. CDR3 nucleotide sequence: TGCGCCAGCAGCCTGCAAAACAACTACGAGCAGTACTTC. This encodes CASSLQNNYEQYF.

J is TRBJ2-1 and V is TRBV4-2; D is ambiguous. This CDR3 has 17 amino acids. CDR1 and CDR2 (germline): LGHNA, YNFKEQ. The germline V and J ends were trimmed by 1 base and 0 bases, with 13 bases remaining between them. As DNA, the CDR3 is TGTGCCAGCAGCCAAGTTAAAATATCGAGCTCCTACAATGAGCAGTTCTTC. Its protein is CASSQVKISSSYNEQFF.

This sequence joins TRBV7-2 and TRBJ1-1; D unclear. V dropped 3 bases and J dropped 4 bases, with 12 bases sitting between them. The CDR3 sequence is 14 residues long. The germline V gene has CDR1 SGHTA and CDR2 FQGNSA. CDR3: CASSFDEGGTEAFF. In DNA form, the CDR3 reads TGTGCCAGCAGCTTTGACGAGGGAGGCACTGAAGCTTTCTTT.

The CDR3 DNA sequence: TGCGCCAGCAGCCAAGACCCCTTTCGGGGCGGGGAGCTGTTTTTT. Translated: CASSQDPFRGGELFF. The V call is TRBV4-1, the J call TRBJ2-2; possible D gene TRBD2, 5 bases. Trimming pared 0 bases from V and 7 bases from J, leaving 12 bases between. The CDR3 length is 15 residues. The germline gives CDR1 MGHRA, CDR2 YSYEKL.

V usage is TRBV28 and J usage is TRBJ2-3, with TRBD2 as a possible D gene (5 bases). The CDR3 consists of 12 residues. Germline V gives CDR1 MDHEN, CDR2 SYDVKM. Trimming took off 4 bases at V and 5 bases at J, with 7 bases between the two ends. CDR3 nucleotide sequence: TGTGCCAGCAGTTACGGACTAGATACGCAGTATTTT. It specifies CASSYGLDTQYF.